This T cell receptor beta chain was observed in a study of cytomegalovirus exposure and HLA in healthy donors. Per the germline V gene, CDR1 is MNHEY and CDR2 is SMNVEV (reference sequence). After removal of 5 bases from V and 5 bases from J, the junction contained 9 bases not matched to a gene. The CDR3 runs 17 residues. The PCR contained 60 Vbeta and 13 Jbeta primers. Sequencing was performed with immunoSEQ multiplex PCR; in TCRdb, only in-frame clones are kept and a portion is missing. This table holds about 120,000 clones, 50% to 75% found once. The clonotype was recovered from a woman between 40 and 50 years old in good health and CMV-seropositive. Sample: PBMCs. V usage is TRBV27 and J usage is TRBJ2-3; 14 bases fit TRBD2. The CDR3 sequence is CASSPRTSGRWGDTQYF. DNA of the CDR3: TGTGCCAGCAGTCCCCGGACTAGCGGGAGGTGGGGAGATACGCAGTATTTT.